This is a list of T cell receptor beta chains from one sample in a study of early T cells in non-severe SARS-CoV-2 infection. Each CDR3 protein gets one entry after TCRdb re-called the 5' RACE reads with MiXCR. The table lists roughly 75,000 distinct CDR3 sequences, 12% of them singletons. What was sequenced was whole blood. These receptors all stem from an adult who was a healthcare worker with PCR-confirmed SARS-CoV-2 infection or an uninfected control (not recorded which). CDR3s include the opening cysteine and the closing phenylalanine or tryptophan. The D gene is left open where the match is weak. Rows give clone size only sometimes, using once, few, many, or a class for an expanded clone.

cdr3_nt: TGCGCCAGCAGCTTCGAGGGCTTTGGGTCCAAAAACATTCAGTACTTC
cdr3_aa: CASSFEGFGSKNIQYF
cdr3_length: 16
clone_size: -
v_call: TRBV5-1
j_call: TRBJ2-4
d_call: -

cdr3_nt: TGTGCTAGTGGTTTGGGGGGACATCTCGGGTCTGGGGCCAACGTCCTGACTTTC
cdr3_aa: CASGLGGHLGSGANVLTF
cdr3_length: 18
clone_size: -
v_call: TRBV12-5
j_call: TRBJ2-6
d_call: -

cdr3_nt: TGTGCCAGCAGTTTAAAATTGGGACAAGTGCGCGAGCAGTACTTC
cdr3_aa: CASSLKLGQVREQYF
cdr3_length: 15
clone_size: medium-sized
v_call: TRBV27
j_call: TRBJ2-7
d_call: -

cdr3_nt: TGTGCCAGCAGTTACTCACGGGGGCGGAGGAGCAATCAGCCCCAGCATTTT
cdr3_aa: CASSYSRGRRSNQPQHF
cdr3_length: 17
clone_size: -
v_call: TRBV6-2/TRBV6-3
j_call: TRBJ1-5
d_call: -

cdr3_nt: TGTGCCAGCAGCCGCCCTATGCGAGAGACCCAGTACTTC
cdr3_aa: CASSRPMRETQYF
cdr3_length: 13
clone_size: -
v_call: TRBV28
j_call: TRBJ2-5
d_call: -

cdr3_nt: TGTGCCTGCAGCGTAACTAGCGGGATGGGCACCGGGGAGCTGTTTTTT
cdr3_aa: CACSVTSGMGTGELFF
cdr3_length: 16
clone_size: -
v_call: TRBV9
j_call: TRBJ2-2
d_call: TRBD2

cdr3_nt: TGTGCCAGCAGCATTCGGACTAACAACAATGAGCAGTTCTTC
cdr3_aa: CASSIRTNNNEQFF
cdr3_length: 14
clone_size: -
v_call: TRBV9
j_call: TRBJ2-1
d_call: -

cdr3_nt: TGTGCCAGCACCCTAGGAGTGGGGACCTACAATGAGCAGTTCTTC
cdr3_aa: CASTLGVGTYNEQFF
cdr3_length: 15
clone_size: few
v_call: TRBV6-1
j_call: TRBJ2-1
d_call: -

cdr3_nt: TGTGCCAGCAGCTTAGGGACTAGCGGGCCACCCTACGAGCAGTACTTC
cdr3_aa: CASSLGTSGPPYEQYF
cdr3_length: 16
clone_size: many
v_call: TRBV7-9
j_call: TRBJ2-7
d_call: TRBD2

cdr3_nt: TGTGCCAGCAGTCGGGACCGGCAAGAGACCCAGTACTTC
cdr3_aa: CASSRDRQETQYF
cdr3_length: 13
clone_size: many
v_call: TRBV2
j_call: TRBJ2-5
d_call: -

cdr3_nt: TGTGCCAGCAGCTGGACTAGCGGGATAGGTAATGAGCAGTTCTTC
cdr3_aa: CASSWTSGIGNEQFF
cdr3_length: 15
clone_size: -
v_call: TRBV27
j_call: TRBJ2-1
d_call: TRBD2

cdr3_nt: TGCGCCAGCAGTGACGCAGGGAGGGTGGAAGAGACCCAGTACTTC
cdr3_aa: CASSDAGRVEETQYF
cdr3_length: 15
clone_size: many
v_call: TRBV5-1
j_call: TRBJ2-5
d_call: TRBD2

cdr3_nt: TGTGCCAGCAGTTCTAACGAGGCAGGGGGGTACTCTGGGGCCAACGTCCTGACTTTC
cdr3_aa: CASSSNEAGGYSGANVLTF
cdr3_length: 19
clone_size: medium-sized
v_call: TRBV28
j_call: TRBJ2-6
d_call: -

cdr3_nt: TGTGCCACTCGACAGGTGGCCGAGCAGTACTTC
cdr3_aa: CATRQVAEQYF
cdr3_length: 11
clone_size: -
v_call: TRBV28
j_call: TRBJ2-7
d_call: -

cdr3_nt: TGCAGTGCTAGAGGGGGGGCGGTCTATGGCTACACCTTC
cdr3_aa: CSARGGAVYGYTF
cdr3_length: 13
clone_size: -
v_call: TRBV20-1
j_call: TRBJ1-2
d_call: -

cdr3_nt: TGTGCCAGCTCACCACCGGCTAGCGGGGGGATATCCTACGAGCAGTACTTC
cdr3_aa: CASSPPASGGISYEQYF
cdr3_length: 17
clone_size: many
v_call: TRBV18
j_call: TRBJ2-7
d_call: TRBD2

cdr3_nt: TGTGCCAGCAGTCGCCCGAGACAGGGGGCACCAGATACGCAGTATTTT
cdr3_aa: CASSRPRQGAPDTQYF
cdr3_length: 16
clone_size: few
v_call: TRBV12-3/TRBV12-4
j_call: TRBJ2-3
d_call: TRBD1

cdr3_nt: TGTGCCAGCAGCCCCAGGGGGTACTACGAGCAGTACTTC
cdr3_aa: CASSPRGYYEQYF
cdr3_length: 13
clone_size: few
v_call: TRBV3-1
j_call: TRBJ2-7
d_call: TRBD1

cdr3_nt: TGTGCCAGCAGTTCCCTGAGTAAAGCGGGAAACTACGAGCAGTACTTC
cdr3_aa: CASSSLSKAGNYEQYF
cdr3_length: 16
clone_size: -
v_call: TRBV12-3/TRBV12-4
j_call: TRBJ2-7
d_call: TRBD2

cdr3_nt: TGTGCCAGCAGCCCATTCCCAGGGGTGAGGACTAAAAACACTGAAGCTTTCTTT
cdr3_aa: CASSPFPGVRTKNTEAFF
cdr3_length: 18
clone_size: -
v_call: TRBV13
j_call: TRBJ1-1
d_call: -

cdr3_nt: TGCAGTGCGCCTGGCCTAGCGGGAGGCACTATTTCGTACGAGCAGTACTTC
cdr3_aa: CSAPGLAGGTISYEQYF
cdr3_length: 17
clone_size: many
v_call: TRBV20-1
j_call: TRBJ2-7
d_call: TRBD2

cdr3_nt: TGTGCCAGCAGCTACAGAAGGGGTTACACAGATACGCAGTATTTT
cdr3_aa: CASSYRRGYTDTQYF
cdr3_length: 15
clone_size: -
v_call: TRBV5-6
j_call: TRBJ2-3
d_call: -

cdr3_nt: TGTGCCAGCAGCTTAGTGGCAGTAGAGACCCAGTACTTC
cdr3_aa: CASSLVAVETQYF
cdr3_length: 13
clone_size: medium-sized
v_call: TRBV7-9
j_call: TRBJ2-5
d_call: -

cdr3_nt: TGTGCCAGCAGCCCTAGGGGGCCTGGAAACACCATATATTTT
cdr3_aa: CASSPRGPGNTIYF
cdr3_length: 14
clone_size: -
v_call: TRBV27
j_call: TRBJ1-3
d_call: TRBD1

cdr3_nt: TGCGCCAGCAGTGATCAGGCGGGGAACACTGAAGCTTTCTTT
cdr3_aa: CASSDQAGNTEAFF
cdr3_length: 14
clone_size: many
v_call: TRBV10-2
j_call: TRBJ1-1
d_call: -

cdr3_nt: TGTGCCAGCAGCCAACGGGAGCCCTACACAGATACGCAGTATTTT
cdr3_aa: CASSQREPYTDTQYF
cdr3_length: 15
clone_size: few
v_call: TRBV9
j_call: TRBJ2-3
d_call: -

cdr3_nt: TGCGCCAGCAGCCAAGATCCTGGCAGGGATAATTCACCCCTCCACTTT
cdr3_aa: CASSQDPGRDNSPLHF
cdr3_length: 16
clone_size: -
v_call: TRBV4-1
j_call: TRBJ1-6
d_call: -

cdr3_nt: TGTGCCAGCCCTCCCTCCACGGGGCCGGGGGGGGAGCAGTACTTC
cdr3_aa: CASPPSTGPGGEQYF
cdr3_length: 15
clone_size: few
v_call: TRBV28
j_call: TRBJ2-7
d_call: TRBD2

cdr3_nt: TGTGCCAGCAGTGACTACTATGGCTACACCTTC
cdr3_aa: CASSDYYGYTF
cdr3_length: 11
clone_size: many
v_call: TRBV2
j_call: TRBJ1-2
d_call: -

cdr3_nt: TGTGCCAGCTCAAAACTAGCGGACAATGAGCAGTTCTTC
cdr3_aa: CASSKLADNEQFF
cdr3_length: 13
clone_size: many
v_call: TRBV18
j_call: TRBJ2-1
d_call: TRBD2

cdr3_nt: TGCAGCGTGTCGTTGAGGGCAGGATTTTATGGCTACACCTTC
cdr3_aa: CSVSLRAGFYGYTF
cdr3_length: 14
clone_size: few
v_call: TRBV29-1
j_call: TRBJ1-2
d_call: -

cdr3_nt: TGTGCCAGCAGCCCCCAAGGGGGCAGGGAAGCTTTCTTT
cdr3_aa: CASSPQGGREAFF
cdr3_length: 13
clone_size: many
v_call: TRBV6-4
j_call: TRBJ1-1
d_call: TRBD1

cdr3_nt: TGTGCCAGCAGCTTTGGATCACCCCTCCACTTT
cdr3_aa: CASSFGSPLHF
cdr3_length: 11
clone_size: few
v_call: TRBV7-9
j_call: TRBJ1-6
d_call: -

cdr3_nt: TGTGCCACCAGTGATTCGAGGACTAGCGAGTACGAGCAGTACTTC
cdr3_aa: CATSDSRTSEYEQYF
cdr3_length: 15
clone_size: -
v_call: TRBV24-1
j_call: TRBJ2-7
d_call: TRBD2

cdr3_nt: TGTGCCAGCAGCGTAGGACTAACGAACACCGGGGAGCTGTTTTTT
cdr3_aa: CASSVGLTNTGELFF
cdr3_length: 15
clone_size: many
v_call: TRBV9
j_call: TRBJ2-2
d_call: -

cdr3_nt: TGCGCCAGCAGCTTGAAGCTAGCGGGAGCGAACAATGAGCAGTTCTTC
cdr3_aa: CASSLKLAGANNEQFF
cdr3_length: 16
clone_size: few
v_call: TRBV5-1
j_call: TRBJ2-1
d_call: TRBD2

cdr3_nt: TGCGCCAGCAGTGAGTCAGACTTGGAGACCCAGTACTTC
cdr3_aa: CASSESDLETQYF
cdr3_length: 13
clone_size: few
v_call: TRBV10-1
j_call: TRBJ2-5
d_call: -

cdr3_nt: TGTGCCAGCAGCTCAGGGACTAGCGGGACCTACAATGAGCAGTTCTTC
cdr3_aa: CASSSGTSGTYNEQFF
cdr3_length: 16
clone_size: many
v_call: TRBV7-3
j_call: TRBJ2-1
d_call: TRBD2

cdr3_nt: TGTGCCAGCAGTGCCGGGACAGGGGGCGATGAGCAGTTCTTC
cdr3_aa: CASSAGTGGDEQFF
cdr3_length: 14
clone_size: -
v_call: TRBV6-4
j_call: TRBJ2-1
d_call: TRBD1

cdr3_nt: TGTGCCAGCAGCTTAGAGCATCGGGCGCTTAACACCGGGGAGCTGTTTTTT
cdr3_aa: CASSLEHRALNTGELFF
cdr3_length: 17
clone_size: many
v_call: TRBV11-2
j_call: TRBJ2-2
d_call: -

cdr3_nt: TGCAGTGCTAGAGATTCAGGGGGCCACACCGGGGAGCTGTTTTTT
cdr3_aa: CSARDSGGHTGELFF
cdr3_length: 15
clone_size: -
v_call: TRBV20-1
j_call: TRBJ2-2
d_call: TRBD1

cdr3_nt: TGCAGTGCTCCTTCCGGGAGCTCCTACAATGAGCAGTTCTTC
cdr3_aa: CSAPSGSSYNEQFF
cdr3_length: 14
clone_size: -
v_call: TRBV20-1
j_call: TRBJ2-1
d_call: -

cdr3_nt: TGCGCCAGCAGCCCCCAGCGGGGCGAGCAGTTCTTC
cdr3_aa: CASSPQRGEQFF
cdr3_length: 12
clone_size: few
v_call: TRBV5-1
j_call: TRBJ2-1
d_call: TRBD2

cdr3_nt: TGTGCCAGCAGCCTCCGGGGGACTGATCCGCAATCGGCGTTCTTC
cdr3_aa: CASSLRGTDPQSAFF
cdr3_length: 15
clone_size: -
v_call: TRBV3-1
j_call: TRBJ2-1
d_call: -

cdr3_nt: TGTGCCAGCAGACTTGAGGGGGATAATTCACCCCTCCACTTT
cdr3_aa: CASRLEGDNSPLHF
cdr3_length: 14
clone_size: -
v_call: TRBV28
j_call: TRBJ1-6
d_call: -